Relative to its sample, the clone carrying this TCR beta chain is medium-sized (0.01 to 0.1%). Its matching antigen is unknown. Exclusion applied to patients with autoimmune disease history or systemic immunosuppression. Researchers took blood at baseline, on cycle 4 day 1, and on cycle 7 day 1. The assay was immunoSEQ multiplex PCR, and TCRdb's table has in-frame clones only and misses some. The table includes 25,000 to 35,000 clones, 65% to 90% detected once. CDR3 length: 15 residues. Germline V lookup: CDR1 LGHNA, CDR2 YSLEER. J lost 5 bases, V lost 0 bases, and 3 bases had no gene match. These data are taken from a study of OX40 agonist ivuxolimab in advanced cancers. Study-level results: Clonal expansion among partial responders at 0.1-3.0 mg/kg ranked near the lowest.

V and J are TRBV4-3 and TRBJ1-4; TRBD1 aligns across 7 bases. The input for sequencing was CD4+ or CD8+ T cells sorted from blood, taken in a trial of the OX40 agonist ivuxolimab. The sequence was collected from an adult with an advanced solid tumor such as melanoma, head and neck, liver or kidney cancer. The CDR3 protein is CASSQEGQKNEKLFF. CDR3 coding DNA: TGCGCCAGCAGCCAAGAGGGACAGAAGAATGAAAAACTGTTTTTT.